The 25 T cell receptor beta chains given below trace back to one sample, sequenced in a study of regulatory T cells in long-lasting Graves disease. The sample's time point: newly diagnosed GD, antithyroid drugs for less than 3 months. There was RNA extracted from PBMCs, and the TCR library was made from it. Arm-PCR of CDR3 regions with iRepertoire HTBI primers generated TCR beta libraries. A single record per CDR3 protein comes from TCRdb applying MiXCR to the multiplex PCR reads. In the table there are hundreds of thousands of distinct CDR3 sequences, 16% of which are singletons. This sample was shared with a second study, whose subject was T cells in Graves' hyperthyroidism and ophthalmopathy.

Here the sequenced sample was peripheral blood mononuclear cells (PBMCs), taken at new diagnosis, from a patient treated with antithyroid drugs. The origin of the receptors is a middle-aged man with Graves disease.

This chain uses TRBV6-2 or TRBV6-3 with TRBJ2-3, with 8 bases identical to TRBD2. The CDR3 totals 17 residues. V gave up 5 bases and J gave up 1 base; unmatched junction bases: 11. Germline V gives CDR1 MNHEY, CDR2 SVGEGT. The CDR3 loop is CASSDRGGGPGTDTQYF. The CDR3 coding sequence is TGTGCCAGCAGTGATAGGGGCGGGGGGCCGGGCACAGATACGCAGTATTTT.

This clonotype was counted at least ten times. The CDR3 nucleotides are TGTGCCAGCAGCCAAGGGACAGGGAGCAATCAGCCCCAGCATTTT. This codes for CASSQGTGSNQPQHF. This chain links TRBV3-1 with TRBJ1-5; 8 bases align to TRBD1. V dropped 1 base and J dropped 1; count of bases not matched to a gene: 0. Germline assignment: CDR1 LGHDT and CDR2 YNNKEL (reference sequence). This CDR3 region has 15 residues.

The V call is TRBV7-6, the J call TRBJ1-4; TRBD1 matches at 8 bases. Trimming removed 4 bases from V and 6 bases from J; junction bases left unmatched: 7. CDR3 size: 15 residues. Germline CDR1 reads SGHVS; CDR2 reads FNYEAQ. CDR3 in DNA: TGTGCCAGCAGCTCACCCAGGGGGCGATATGAAAAACTGTTTTTT. Protein: CASSSPRGRYEKLFF.

This clonotype was observed many times. The chain combines TRBV7-6 with TRBJ2-5; D gene ambiguous. Germline loops: CDR1 SGHVS, CDR2 FNYEAQ. CDR3 size: 16 residues. V gave up 2 bases and J gave up 4 bases, with 17 bases separating them. The CDR3: CASSLSWAQTGETQYF. In DNA form, the CDR3 reads TGTGCCAGCAGCTTAAGTTGGGCCCAGACCGGAGAGACCCAGTACTTC.

There are many counts of this clonotype. The chain combines TRBV29-1 with TRBJ2-5, with D possibly TRBD1 on 5 matching bases. This CDR3 is 18 amino acids long. Looked up from germline, CDR1 is SQVTM and CDR2 is ANQGSEA. The V and J ends lost 1 base and 1 base respectively, with 22 bases between them. In DNA, the CDR3 is TGCAGCGTTGAAGTGATCGTGTGGGGCCTGGGTCGCCAAGAGACCCAGTACTTC. It codes for CSVEVIVWGLGRQETQYF.

The V call is TRBV29-1, the J call TRBJ2-6, with 9 bases matching TRBD1. The germline V gene encodes CDR1 SQVTM and CDR2 ANQGSEA. Germline trimming cut 5 bases from V and 2 bases from J; bases unmatched to any gene: 4. The CDR3 length is 15 residues. The CDR3 DNA follows: TGCAGCGTTCGGGACAGGGTAACTGGGGCCAACGTCCTGACTTTC. It translates to CSVRDRVTGANVLTF.

This clonotype was seen repeatedly, ten times or more. This chain joins TRBV18 and TRBJ1-2; D is perhaps TRBD1 (6 bases). Germline values: CDR1 KGHSH, CDR2 LQKENI. Trimming cost V 0 bases and J 4 bases, with 9 bases left between them. The CDR3 is made up of 14 amino acids. CDR3 protein: CASSPPGGAYGYTF. CDR3 DNA: TGTGCCAGCTCACCACCAGGGGGGGCCTATGGCTACACCTTC.

This clonotype was counted at least ten times. This chain uses TRBV12-5 with TRBJ2-3; D possibly corresponds to TRBD2 (6 bases). Germline V gene sequence: CDR1 LGHNT, CDR2 FRNRAP. This CDR3 spans 14 amino acids. The V gene lost 2 bases and the J gene lost 3 bases, with 9 bases spanning the gap. CDR3 nucleotides: TGTGCTAGTGGTTTGACTCGGGGGACAGATACGCAGTATTTT. This gives the protein CASGLTRGTDTQYF.

This clonotype occurred many times. The rearrangement uses TRBV5-4 and TRBJ1-1; D is possibly TRBD1 (5 bases). In germline, CDR1 is SGHNT, CDR2 YYREEE (reference sequence). This CDR3 has 14 amino acids. Trimming stripped 4 bases from V and 0 bases from J, with 10 bases between. CDR3 sequence: CASSPDTLNTEAFF. The CDR3 DNA sequence: TGTGCCAGCAGCCCGGACACCCTGAACACTGAAGCTTTCTTT.

There are many counts of this clonotype. The chain has TRBV6-1 and TRBJ1-1, with D hard to call. In germline, CDR1 is MNHNS, CDR2 SASEGT. The CDR3 is 15 residues long. V shed 0 bases and J shed 3 bases, with 11 bases lying between them. Written as DNA, the CDR3 is TGTGCCAGCAGTGAAGCTTGGGTCGGGCACACTGAAGCTTTCTTT. Its translation: CASSEAWVGHTEAFF.

Only a few counts were recorded for this clonotype. V gene TRBV5-6 combines with J gene TRBJ1-4, with a tentative D call TRBD1 (5 bases). V was cut by 3 bases and J by 7 bases, with 7 bases left in between. CDR1 and CDR2 from the germline V gene are SGHDT and YYEEEE. The CDR3 spans 12 residues. DNA for the CDR3: TGTGCCAGCAGCTGGGGGGGTGAAAAACTGTTTTTT. The encoded protein is CASSWGGEKLFF.

The gene calls are TRBV12-3 or TRBV12-4 and TRBJ2-5; 12 positions match TRBD2. The DNA matches TRBJ2-1 better at its end, which makes the J call doubtful. The CDR3 is 15 amino acids. The CDR3 protein is CASTYGLAGLDEQFF. DNA for the CDR3: TGTGCCAGTACGTATGGACTAGCGGGACTCGATGAGCAGTTCTTC.

This clonotype was counted a few times. The rearrangement joins TRBV20-1 to TRBJ2-1; 10 nucleotides match TRBD2. Losses at the gene ends were 6 bases for V and 9 bases for J; bases not matched to a gene: 5. The CDR3 runs 12 residues. Germline CDR1 reads DFQATT; CDR2 reads SNEGSKA (reference sequence). The CDR3 bases are TGCAGTGCGAGCGGGGGGGCCCCTGAGCAGTTCTTC. It encodes CSASGGAPEQFF.

The rearrangement uses TRBV3-1 and TRBJ1-2; no clear D. Germline V lookup: CDR1 LGHDT, CDR2 YNNKEL (reference sequence). V shed 0 bases and J shed 8 bases, with 19 bases lying between them. The length of the CDR3 is 16 residues. The CDR3 nucleotides read TGTGCCAGCAGCCAAGATAGTATCGTGGGTCTATCGGGCTACACCTTC. As protein: CASSQDSIVGLSGYTF.

This clonotype was observed at least ten times. The CDR3 region has the DNA TGCGCCAGCAGCTCCACCACAAACCCTTGGGACAGCCGAGACCGCTATGGCTACACCTTC. Amino acids: CASSSTTNPWDSRDRYGYTF. The chain couples TRBV5-1 to TRBJ1-2; TRBD1 matches at 7 bases. V shed 3 bases and J 4 bases; nucleotides not matched to a gene: 24. The CDR3 runs to 20 residues. CDR1 is SGHRS and CDR2 is YFSETQ in the germline V gene.

This clonotype was recorded at least ten times. The J gene is TRBJ2-1, the V gene TRBV11-2; D gene unclear. Trimming shortened V by 7 bases and J by 8 bases, and 9 bases separated the two germline ends. Germline V gives CDR1 SGHAT, CDR2 FQNNGV. The CDR3 has 11 residues. CDR3 sequence reads: CASTRGDEQFF. Here the CDR3 DNA reads TGTGCCAGCACGAGAGGCGATGAGCAGTTCTTC.

The CDR3 sequence is CASSFGQANEQYF. In DNA, the CDR3 is TGCGCCAGCAGCTTTGGACAGGCGAACGAGCAGTACTTC. The chain employs TRBV5-1 and TRBJ2-7; 7 bases align to TRBD1. CDR1 is SGHRS and CDR2 is YFSETQ in the germline V gene. The ends lost 2 bases at V and 5 bases at J; junction bases unmatched: 4. The CDR3 has 13 amino acids.

This clonotype was found a few times. The CDR3 here is CASSLVPGGSDEKLFF. CDR3 bases: TGCGCCAGCAGCTTGGTTCCTGGGGGTTCTGATGAAAAACTGTTTTTT. The chain combines TRBV5-1 with TRBJ1-4, with D perhaps TRBD1 (5 bases). V was clipped by 0 bases and J by 6 bases, with 15 bases between them. Germline CDR1 and CDR2: SGHRS and YFSETQ. The CDR3 spans 16 residues.

The chain employs TRBV9 and TRBJ2-1; 12 bases are shared with TRBD2. Germline V lookup: CDR1 SGDLS, CDR2 YYNGEE. The V and J ends lost 2 bases and 6 bases, in that order; junction bases with no gene match: 3. The CDR3 runs to 15 residues. CDR3 amino acids: CASSVSLAGGNEQFF. The CDR3 DNA reads TGTGCCAGCAGCGTGTCACTAGCGGGGGGCAATGAGCAGTTCTTC.

The chain employs TRBV4-2 and TRBJ2-3; D is ambiguous. Germline lookup yields CDR1 LGHNA and CDR2 YNFKEQ. This CDR3 region has 15 residues. Trimming pared 1 base from V and 2 bases from J, leaving 10 bases between. The CDR3 reads CASSQGLVDTDTQYF. The CDR3 bases are TGTGCCAGCAGCCAAGGTTTAGTCGACACAGATACGCAGTATTTT.

This sequence joins TRBV7-8 and TRBJ2-2, with a possible D match to TRBD1 (5 bases). Trimming took 4 bases from V and 7 from J, leaving 10 bases between them. The CDR3 is 13 residues long. Germline V CDR1 and CDR2: SGHVS, FQNEAQ. This chain's CDR3 is CASSSNRNGELFF. For the CDR3, the DNA is TGTGCCAGCAGCTCTAACAGGAACGGGGAGCTGTTTTTT.

The table lists this clonotype with a few counts. The chain uses TRBV5-4 and TRBJ2-1; the D gene could be TRBD1 or TRBD2 (5 bases each). Trimming pared 3 bases from V and 7 bases from J, leaving 17 bases between. Germline-derived CDR1 and CDR2 are SGHNT and YYREEE (reference sequence). The CDR3 contains 15 residues. The CDR3 protein is CASSSDLGVENEQFF. The CDR3 bases are TGTGCCAGCAGCTCGGACCTGGGGGTAGAAAATGAGCAGTTCTTC.

This clonotype has at least ten counts. This chain connects TRBV12-3 or TRBV12-4 to TRBJ1-5; no definite D call. This CDR3 contains 11 residues. Trimming shortened V by 5 bases and J by 9 bases, and 8 bases separated the two germline ends. CDR3 residues: CASSLTGPQHF. As DNA, the CDR3 is TGTGCCAGCAGTCTAACGGGGCCCCAGCATTTT.

J is TRBJ1-1 and V is TRBV5-1; D is unresolved. Trimming took 2 bases from V and 2 from J, leaving 7 bases between them. Germline V CDR1 and CDR2: SGHRS, YFSETQ. CDR3 size: 13 residues. CDR3 sequence reads: CASSFSINTEAFF. CDR3 in DNA: TGCGCCAGCAGCTTCTCTATCAACACTGAAGCTTTCTTT.

This clonotype was seen ten or more times. The chain combines TRBV10-3 with TRBJ2-7, with TRBD2 identical over 13 bases. This CDR3 spans 15 amino acids. The V segment lost 10 bases and the J segment 5 bases; nucleotides outside the gene matches: 11. The germline CDR1 and CDR2 sequences are ENHRY and SYGVKD. CDR3 DNA sequence: TGTGCCACCTCGACTAGCGGGGGGCCGGGGGACGAGCAGTACTTC. Its translation: CATSTSGGPGDEQYF.